Each of the 7 T cell receptor beta chains below was sequenced from the same sample in a study of siplizumab effects on memory and regulatory T cells. Clones were sequenced by immunoSEQ multiplex PCR, and TCRdb holds only the in-frame ones, with some missing. This table has approximately 97,000 clones, roughly 90% appearing once. Source material: CD4+ T cells sorted from blood. All receptors come from a human donor in good health.

In its sample, this clone was seen once. This sequence joins TRBV7-9 and TRBJ2-5; D uncertain. Germline lookup yields CDR1 SEHNR and CDR2 FQNEAQ (reference sequence). The V end lost 5 bases, the J end lost 2 bases, and 12 bases lay between the germline ends. CDR3 length: 14 residues. The CDR3 DNA reads TGTGCCAGCAGCCCCCTTGGATTGCAAGAGACCCAGTACTTC. It codes for CASSPLGLQETQYF.

This clone was observed a single time. This rearrangement joins TRBV7-9 to TRBJ2-5; D remains unclear. Germline CDR1 reads SEHNR; CDR2 reads FQNEAQ (reference sequence). CDR3 size: 12 residues. Between the trimmed V and J ends, which lost 1 base and 2 bases, there was a span of 2 bases. CDR3 DNA: TGTGCCAGCAGCTTAGAACAAGAGACCCAGTACTTC. This sequence encodes CASSLEQETQYF. The entire variable domain, with the rest obtained from reference TRBV7-9 and TRBJ2-5, is as follows: DTGVSQNPRHKITKRGQNVTFRCDPISEHNRLYWYRQTLGQGPEFLTYFQNEAQLEKSRLLSDRFSAERPKGSFSTLEIQRTEQGDSAMYLCASSLEQETQYFGPGTRLLVL.

For the CDR3, the DNA is TGTGCCAGCAGTAGGGAGATCGGATACGAGCAGTACTTC. It translates to CASSREIGYEQYF. The gene calls are TRBV6-4 and TRBJ2-7; TRBD2 might be the D (5 bases). CDR1 and CDR2 from the germline V gene are MRHNA and SNTAGT. V lost 5 bases, J lost 4 bases, and 12 bases lay in between. The CDR3 sequence is 13 residues long.

CDR3 sequence reads: CASSRRVVAGHTGELFF. CDR3 bases: TGTGCCAGCAGCCGTAGGGTGGTAGCGGGACACACCGGGGAGCTGTTTTTT. The chain uses TRBV14 and TRBJ2-2, with 8 bases that match TRBD2. Germline V lookup: CDR1 SGHDN, CDR2 FVKESK. The CDR3 runs 17 residues. J gave up 3 bases and V 4 bases, and 10 bases lay outside the gene matches.

This clone was observed once. CDR3 sequence reads: CATSPSGLAGGPRDGLSTDTQYF. DNA of the CDR3: TGTGCCACCAGCCCCTCGGGACTAGCGGGAGGGCCCAGGGACGGGCTAAGCACAGATACGCAGTATTTT. The chain carries TRBV15 and TRBJ2-3; TRBD2 agrees at 16 bases. Germline loops: CDR1 LNHNV, CDR2 YYDKDF (reference sequence). This CDR3 region has 23 residues. The V segment lost 5 bases and the J segment 0 bases; nucleotides outside the gene matches: 20.

The genes are TRBV7-6 and TRBJ2-5, with D unclear. CDR3 length: 13 amino acids. Germline loops: CDR1 SGHVS, CDR2 FNYEAQ. V lost 5 bases and J 2 bases, leaving 9 bases between the germline ends. The CDR3 nucleotides are TGTGCCAGCAGCCCCGCACCACAAGAGACCCAGTACTTC. It is translated as CASSPAPQETQYF. Supplemented by reference TRBV7-6 and TRBJ2-5, the full variable domain reads GAGVSQSPRYKVTKRGQDVALRCDPISGHVSLYWYRQALGQGPEFLTYFNYEAQQDKSGLPNDRFSAERPEGSISTLTIQRTEQRDSAMYRCASSPAPQETQYFGPGTRLLVL.

The V gene is TRBV25-1, the J gene TRBJ2-5; D is perhaps TRBD1 (6 bases). V lost 7 bases to trimming and J lost 5 bases, with 14 bases between them. Germline V lookup: CDR1 MGHDK, CDR2 SYGVNS. The length of the CDR3 is 13 residues. CDR3 sequence: CASNRDAWETQYF. The CDR3 DNA follows: TGTGCCAGCAACAGGGACGCCTGGGAGACCCAGTACTTC.